This T cell receptor (beta chain) was found in a study of OX40 agonist ivuxolimab in advanced cancers. Study context: Mean age approximately 61 years, range roughly 20 to 85; roughly 82% male. Under the entry rules, prior anti-PD-1, anti-PD-L1 or anti-CTLA-4 therapy was allowed, and approximately 40% had some.

Patients were excluded for autoimmune disease history or systemic immunosuppression. Remarks on this clone: Its antigen remains unidentified.

Sequenced by immunoSEQ multiplex PCR; TCRdb stores in-frame clones only, minus some. The sample consists of approximately 65,000 clones, approximately 89% of them appearing once. CDR1 is LNHDA, CDR2 SQIVND, per germline (reference sequence). CDR3 size: 16 residues. The ends lost 5 bases at V and 8 bases at J; junction bases unmatched: 10. General observations from the study: Some nonresponders likewise displayed low normalized T-cell clonal expansion.

The specimen comprised CD4+ or CD8+ T cells sorted from blood, sampled in a trial of the OX40 agonist ivuxolimab. The genes are TRBV19 and TRBJ2-1; 12 positions match TRBD2. The receptor comes from an adult with an advanced solid tumor such as melanoma, head and neck, liver or kidney cancer. This chain's CDR3 is CASSLRTSGEVDEQFF. Written as DNA, the CDR3 is TGTGCCAGTAGTCTCCGGACTAGCGGGGAAGTCGATGAGCAGTTCTTC. Drawing the rest from reference TRBV19 and TRBJ2-1, the complete variable domain is DGGITQSPKYLFRKEGQNVTLSCEQNLNHDAMYWYRQDPGQGLRLIYYSQIVNDFQKGDIAEGYSVSREKKESFPLTVTSAQKNPTAFYLCASSLRTSGEVDEQFFGPGTRLTVL.